This TCR beta chain was sequenced for a study of tumor and adjacent non-tumor tissue in lung cancer. Study context: There were 12 adenocarcinoma, 2 squamous cell carcinoma and 1 small cell lung cancer cases. Each sample yielded some 4 million productive TCRbeta reads on average.

No cell sorting was done before RNA was extracted from the tissue. Distant lung tissue was collected more than 3 cm away from the tumor edge. Newly diagnosed lung cancer patients had thoracic surgery in China, August–late 2014, without prior chemotherapy. Findings of the study overall: In normal lung, the top 100 clones were significantly more dominant than in tumor.

A modified ARM-PCR protocol with three rounds of nested PCR amplified TCRbeta. MiXCR, run by TCRdb on the multiplex PCR reads, gives a single entry per CDR3 protein. Of more than 45,000 distinct CDR3 sequences listed, 70% to 80% are singletons. A remark on this clonotype: Its specificity is not known. At one of its ends the junction is not consistent with the germline gene, which may arise from a read error.

The CDR3 covers 13 residues. The germline V gene encodes CDR1 MNHEY and CDR2 SVGEGT. J is TRBJ2-5 and V is TRBV6-2 or TRBV6-3, with D uncertain. The sequencing input was distant non-tumor lung tissue. The TCR sequence derives from an older woman with non-small cell lung cancer. CDR3 region: CASSYDERETQHF. The CDR3 DNA follows: TGTGCCAGCAGTTACGACGAGAGAGAGACTCAGCACTTC.